This TCR beta chain was obtained from a study of PD-1 blockade in mismatch repair-deficient tumors (dated by TCRdb to about 2017). For context, the study as a whole: The trial enrolled under 90 consecutive patients with under 15 mismatch repair-deficient cancer types between September 2013 and 2016, all previously treated and progressing. Tumor-associated T cell clones were tracked in the peripheral blood of patients responding to PD-1 blockade by deep sequencing of TCR CDR3 regions. Broad study findings and their caveats: Tumor-resident clones, often undetectable in blood before treatment, expanded rapidly after pembrolizumab and then contracted, generally before radiologic responses.

Trimmed from V: 5 bases; trimmed from J: 4 bases; junction bases lacking a gene match: 3. Its CDR3 holds 13 amino acids, cysteine through phenylalanine. The CDR3 DNA has 39 bases and is translated from base 1. The CDR1 and CDR2 encoded by the germline V gene (reference sequence) are LNHNV and YYDKDF. For every enrolled patient, mismatch repair deficiency was confirmed by either polymerase chain reaction or immunohistochemistry. A few patients who responded to pembrolizumab therapy underwent TCR sequencing. The phase II trial prospectively evaluated PD-1 blockade with pembrolizumab in advanced mismatch repair-deficient cancers, independent of tissue of origin. Serial peripheral blood T cell samples were collected before and at multiple times after starting PD-1 blockade. Blood sampling time points were reported as weeks after the first dose of pembrolizumab. In the case of this clone: There is no known antigen for this receptor. One base away there is no much larger clone; base qualities are not given.

Receptor libraries were prepared by the immunoSEQ multiplex PCR assay. In TCRdb, the immuneACCESS table is reduced to in-frame sequences with V and J assigned. These tables do not hold every clone; where another copy was compared, an unresolved V gene accounts for under half, and the others remain unexplained. This sample lists 130,000 or so clones; about 88% were detected once. The top ten constitute approximately 15% of the sample. This clonotype was obtained from an adult with mismatch repair-deficient cancer. In this chain, TRBV15 is recombined with TRBJ2-7, with 9 bases matching TRBD1. The sequencing here drew on peripheral blood, taken 44 weeks after starting pembrolizumab. The CDR3 loop reads CATSRDRDYEQYF. The nucleotide sequence reads as follows: TGTGCCACCAGCCGGGACAGGGATTACGAGCAGTACTTC. Joined to the reference TRBV15 and TRBJ2-7 proteins, this CDR3 gives the full variable domain: DAMVIQNPRYQVTQFGKPVTLSCSQTLNHNVMYWYQQKSSQAPKLLFHYYDKDFNNEADTPDNFQSRRPNTSFCFLDIRSPGLGDTAMYLCATSRDRDYEQYFGPGTRLTVT.